This T cell receptor beta chain was found in a study of cytomegalovirus exposure and HLA in healthy donors. Overall study: An analysis done earlier identified 120 million or so unique TCR beta sequences from about 179 million T cells.

Primers: 60 Vbeta forward and 13 Jbeta reverse. The protocol was immunoSEQ multiplex PCR, while the TCRdb copy is restricted to in-frame clones and leaves out a portion. The repertoire includes about 170,000 clones, under 80% of them detected once, and 2.5% to 3% sits in the top ten. This clone has only a few counts. The sample consisted of PBMCs. This receptor was taken from a man between 40 and 49 years old in good health and CMV-seronegative.

CDR3 DNA sequence: TGTGCCAGCAAGCGACTTCCGCGGGGCGAGCAGTACTTC. It specifies CASKRLPRGEQYF. The V gene is TRBV2, the J gene TRBJ2-7; D is possibly TRBD2 (6 bases). This CDR3 is built from 13 residues. Trimming removed 7 bases from V and 6 bases from J, with 16 bases in between. Germline V CDR1 and CDR2: SNHLY, FYNNEI.